The text below deals with one TCR beta chain. Authors' data handling: Researchers report that nucleated cell counts were estimated from reference gene primer amplification. The assay was immunoSEQ multiplex PCR, and TCRdb's table has in-frame clones only and misses some. V and J calls and clone size are given by that table; D and trimming were obtained from the DNA. This table has around 270,000 clones, more than 90% appearing once. The data were taken from a study of blood T cell repertoires in COVID-19. Across the whole study: COVID-19 samples collected from the United States, Italy and Spain covered acute and convalescent phases.

The sequence was collected from a person aged 18-30 years with COVID-19, enrolled during active disease. The sequenced material came from peripheral blood.

The chain's CDR3 is CASRPPGLSYNEQFF. CDR3 DNA: TGTGCCAGCAGGCCACCGGGACTCTCCTACAATGAGCAGTTCTTC. This rearrangement joins TRBV6-5 to TRBJ2-1; a weak D match, TRBD2 (6 bases). Germline CDR1 and CDR2: MNHEY and SVGAGI. Trimming shortened V by 6 bases and J by 0 bases, and 12 bases separated the two germline ends. This CDR3 has 15 residues.